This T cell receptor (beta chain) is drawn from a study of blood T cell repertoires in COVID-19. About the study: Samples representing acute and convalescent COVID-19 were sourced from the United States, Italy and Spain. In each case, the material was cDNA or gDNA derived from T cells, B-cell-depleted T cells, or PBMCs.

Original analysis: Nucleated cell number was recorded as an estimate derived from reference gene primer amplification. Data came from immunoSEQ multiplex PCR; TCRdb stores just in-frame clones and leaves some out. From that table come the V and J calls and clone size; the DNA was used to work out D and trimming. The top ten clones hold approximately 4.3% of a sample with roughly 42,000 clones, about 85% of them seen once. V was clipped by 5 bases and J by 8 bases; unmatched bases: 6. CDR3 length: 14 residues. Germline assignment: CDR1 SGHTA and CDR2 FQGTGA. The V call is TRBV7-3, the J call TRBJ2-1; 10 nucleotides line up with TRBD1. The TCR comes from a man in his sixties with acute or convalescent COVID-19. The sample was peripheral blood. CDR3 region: CASSDGTGAHEQFF. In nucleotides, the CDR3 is TGTGCCAGCAGCGATGGGACAGGGGCCCATGAGCAGTTCTTC.